This T cell receptor (beta chain) was profiled in a study of CD8+CD57+ T cells in acquired aplastic anemia. An expansion of CD8+CD57+ cells by flow cytometry had been shown in patients chosen for sequencing. Every one of the patients had aplastic anemia (severe, acquired). Regarding this clonotype: The germline gene is not matched at one end of the junction; a read error may be the cause.

Profiles of TCR beta VDJ and CDR3 were generated from a genomic DNA template. One entry per CDR3 protein results from TCRdb running MiXCR on the reads. Counted here are a few hundred thousand distinct CDR3 sequences, approximately 51% occurring once; the ten biggest clones make up approximately 20%. The germline gives CDR1 SGHTA, CDR2 FQGNSA. CDR3 length: 15 residues. Sequencing used sorted CD4+, CD8+, or CD8+CD57+ T cells (not recorded which) from PBMCs. The chain recombines TRBV7-2 with TRBJ1-4; a possible D gene is TRBD1 (6 bases). This receptor was identified in a human donor with aplastic anemia. The CDR3 spells CASSLGGAGIENLFF. CDR3 nucleotides: TGTGCCAGCAGCTTAGGGGGGGCGGGCATTGAAAACCTGTTTTTT.